This T cell receptor (beta chain) was captured by sequencing in a study of T cell repertoires in ileal Crohn's disease. Overall study: All patients had surgery for stricturing (61%) or penetrating (approximately 39%) disease. About half received postoperative treatment, some ten with thiopurines and 18 anti-TNF.

TCRdb's table, derived via immunoSEQ multiplex PCR, lists solely in-frame clones and lacks some. The sample yields 17,000 or so clones, 75% to 80% seen once. As concerns this clone: The antigen remains undetermined.

The time point denotes: inflamed ileum from the surgical specimen. CDR3 length equals 17 residues. The V gene's germline CDR1 is SGHTA and CDR2 FQGTGA. Trimming removed 1 base from V and 5 bases from J, with 19 bases in between. Study results and limitations: Clonality above 26.8% at surgery always came with endoscopic recurrence. High-frequency clones were more common in sorted CD8 than CD4 cells.

V gene TRBV7-3 combines with J gene TRBJ2-3; perhaps D is TRBD1 or TRBD2 (6 bases each). This sequence was found in an adult with Crohn's disease. The sample comprised ileal tissue. The CDR3 sequence is CASSLMVPGGTKDTQYF. The CDR3 nucleotides are TGTGCCAGCAGCTTAATGGTTCCTGGCGGGACAAAAGATACGCAGTATTTT. The full variable domain, in which reference TRBV7-3 and TRBJ2-3 provide the parts outside the CDR3, is GAGVSQTPSNKVTEKGKYVELRCDPISGHTALYWYRQSLGQGPEFLIYFQGTGAADDSGLPNDRFFAVRPEGSVSTLKIQRTERGDSAVYLCASSLMVPGGTKDTQYFGPGTRLTVL.